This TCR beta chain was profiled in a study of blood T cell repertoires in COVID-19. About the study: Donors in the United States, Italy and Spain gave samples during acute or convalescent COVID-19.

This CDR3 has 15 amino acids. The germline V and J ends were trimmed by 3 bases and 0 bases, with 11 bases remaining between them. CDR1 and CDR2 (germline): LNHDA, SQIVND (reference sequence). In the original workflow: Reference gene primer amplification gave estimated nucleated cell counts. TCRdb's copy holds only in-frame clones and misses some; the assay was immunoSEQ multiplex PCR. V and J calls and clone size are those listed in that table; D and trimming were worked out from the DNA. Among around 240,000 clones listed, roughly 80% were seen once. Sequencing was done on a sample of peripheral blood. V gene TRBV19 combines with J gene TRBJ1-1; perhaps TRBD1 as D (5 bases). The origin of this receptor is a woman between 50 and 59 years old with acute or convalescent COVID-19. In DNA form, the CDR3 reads TGTGCCAGTAGTATGGCGTCGGGGGTGAACACTGAAGCTTTCTTT. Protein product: CASSMASGVNTEAFF.